This T cell receptor beta chain was recorded in a study of blood T cell repertoires in COVID-19. Overall study context: Researchers got acute and convalescent COVID-19 samples from the United States, Italy and Spain. Nucleic acid was either cDNA or gDNA, and it came from T cells, B-cell-depleted T cells, or PBMCs.

Original handling: From reference gene primer amplification, estimates of nucleated cell counts were derived. The repertoire was sequenced with immunoSEQ multiplex PCR; TCRdb's copy has only in-frame clones and lacks some. The DNA gave D and trimming, while V, J and clone size come from that table. The sample has approximately 200,000 clones, roughly nine tenths seen once; the top ten hold 2% to 2.5%. This CDR3 has 14 residues. V gave up 0 bases and J gave up 1 base, with 7 bases separating them. Per germline, CDR1 SGHRS and CDR2 YFSETQ. Sequencing was done on a sample of peripheral blood. The chain joins TRBV5-1 to TRBJ2-5; D not resolved. The clonotype comes from a woman aged 45-65 years with acute or convalescent COVID-19. CDR3 bases: TGCGCCAGCAGCTTGGGTCAGGTCCAAGAGACCCAGTACTTC. Its translation is CASSLGQVQETQYF.